A selection of T cell receptor beta chains follows, all from one sample in a study of OX40 agonist ivuxolimab in advanced cancers. The method was immunoSEQ multiplex PCR; TCRdb's version includes in-frame clones alone and lacks a portion of them. Among just over 35,000 clones listed, 60% to 85% were seen once. The sequences come from CD4+ or CD8+ T cells sorted from blood, collected in a trial of the OX40 agonist ivuxolimab. These receptors came from an adult with an advanced solid tumor such as melanoma, head and neck, liver or kidney cancer. Each CDR3 is given with its conserved first and last residue. The D gene is left open where the match is weak. Clone size is not always given. Where it is, it says once, few, many or a class for expanded clones.

D gene: .
V gene: TRBV4-1
J gene: TRBJ1-2
clone size: .
CDR3 protein: CASSQVRARGYTF
CDR3 DNA: TGCGCCAGCAGCCAAGTTAGGGCACGGGGCTACACCTTC

D gene: .
V gene: TRBV2
J gene: TRBJ2-1
clone size: medium-sized
CDR3 protein: CASSLGRDSYNEQFF
CDR3 DNA: TGTGCCAGCAGCCTTGGACGGGATTCTTACAATGAGCAGTTCTTC

D gene: TRBD1
V gene: TRBV7-3
J gene: TRBJ2-3
clone size: few
CDR3 protein: CASSLTRDRGTDTQYF
CDR3 DNA: TGTGCCAGCAGCTTAACGAGGGACAGGGGAACAGATACGCAGTATTTT

D gene: .
V gene: TRBV6-5
J gene: TRBJ2-7
clone size: .
CDR3 protein: CASSERLAREQYF
CDR3 DNA: TGTGCCAGCAGTGAGAGGCTAGCACGAGAGCAGTACTTC

D gene: TRBD1
V gene: TRBV27
J gene: TRBJ2-2
clone size: .
CDR3 protein: CASSGQEVDTGELFF
CDR3 DNA: TGTGCCAGCAGCGGACAGGAGGTGGACACCGGGGAGCTGTTTTTT

D gene: TRBD1
V gene: TRBV27
J gene: TRBJ2-3
clone size: .
CDR3 protein: CASSLWDRGADTQYF
CDR3 DNA: TGTGCCAGCAGTTTATGGGACAGGGGGGCAGATACGCAGTATTTT

D gene: .
V gene: TRBV7-9
J gene: TRBJ1-2
clone size: .
CDR3 protein: CASSLARAYGYTF
CDR3 DNA: TGTGCCAGCAGCTTGGCCAGGGCCTATGGCTACACCTTC

D gene: TRBD1
V gene: TRBV10-3
J gene: TRBJ1-3
clone size: .
CDR3 protein: CAISDGTGGGGNTIYF
CDR3 DNA: TGTGCCATCAGTGACGGGACAGGGGGAGGTGGAAACACCATATATTTT

D gene: TRBD2
V gene: TRBV2
J gene: TRBJ2-2
clone size: few
CDR3 protein: CASSPSRVRGGNTGELFF
CDR3 DNA: TGTGCCAGCAGTCCGAGTCGAGTGCGGGGGGGAAACACCGGGGAGCTGTTTTTT

D gene: TRBD2
V gene: TRBV30
J gene: TRBJ2-5
clone size: .
CDR3 protein: CAWRPIRRLAGPRETQYF
CDR3 DNA: TGTGCCTGGAGACCGATACGGCGACTAGCGGGGCCACGAGAGACCCAGTACTTC

D gene: .
V gene: TRBV19
J gene: TRBJ1-1
clone size: .
CDR3 protein: CASNSYQARNTEAFF
CDR3 DNA: TGTGCCAGTAATTCATATCAGGCTAGGAACACTGAAGCTTTCTTT

D gene: .
V gene: TRBV6-5
J gene: TRBJ2-5
clone size: .
CDR3 protein: CASRGFVETQYF
CDR3 DNA: TGTGCCAGCAGGGGATTCGTGGAGACCCAGTACTTC

D gene: .
V gene: TRBV2
J gene: TRBJ1-5
clone size: .
CDR3 protein: CASTNRFNQPQHF
CDR3 DNA: TGTGCCAGCACCAACAGGTTCAATCAGCCCCAGCATTTT

D gene: .
V gene: TRBV7-9
J gene: TRBJ1-3
clone size: .
CDR3 protein: CASSLLGVSGNTIYF
CDR3 DNA: TGTGCCAGCAGCTTACTGGGAGTCTCTGGAAACACCATATATTTT

D gene: TRBD2
V gene: TRBV19
J gene: TRBJ2-2
clone size: .
CDR3 protein: CASSIQSGGPEELFF
CDR3 DNA: TGTGCCAGTAGTATCCAAAGCGGGGGGCCGGAGGAGCTGTTTTTT

D gene: TRBD2
V gene: TRBV7-2
J gene: TRBJ2-1
clone size: .
CDR3 protein: CASSLAPSSGSYNEQFF
CDR3 DNA: TGTGCCAGCAGCTTAGCGCCGTCTAGCGGGTCCTACAATGAGCAGTTCTTC

D gene: .
V gene: TRBV29-1
J gene: TRBJ2-3
clone size: .
CDR3 protein: CSVEGVKGPGDTQYF
CDR3 DNA: TGCAGCGTTGAAGGGGTCAAGGGCCCAGGGGATACGCAGTATTTT

D gene: .
V gene: TRBV7-9
J gene: TRBJ1-6
clone size: few
CDR3 protein: CASSLDSHSPLHF
CDR3 DNA: TGTGCCAGCAGCTTAGACTCCCATTCACCCCTCCACTTT

D gene: TRBD1
V gene: TRBV18
J gene: TRBJ1-1
clone size: .
CDR3 protein: CASSPKQGTEAFF
CDR3 DNA: TGTGCCAGCTCGCCAAAACAGGGGACTGAAGCTTTCTTT

D gene: .
V gene: TRBV6-6
J gene: TRBJ1-3
clone size: .
CDR3 protein: CASSYYNTIYF
CDR3 DNA: TGTGCCAGCAGTTACTACAACACCATATATTTT